One and the same sample provided the 29 T cell receptor beta chains below, sequenced in a study of cytomegalovirus exposure and HLA in healthy donors (dated by TCRdb to about 2017). The method was the immunoSEQ multiplex PCR assay. Here the immuneACCESS table is served through TCRdb, limited to in-frame sequences with V and J called. Missing clones are a known gap in these copies; in checked studies unresolved V genes cover under half, and the rest lacks a known reason. The sample has 120,000 or so clones on record, 70% to 90% of them singletons. The top ten clonotypes cover 4.4% of the sample. The sequencing input was PBMCs. The receptor set was obtained from a man between 18 and 29 years old in good health and CMV-seropositive.

J is TRBJ2-5 and V is TRBV6-6, with TRBD1 matching 8 bases. Per germline, CDR1 MNHNY and CDR2 SVGAGI (reference sequence). The CDR3 runs to 13 residues. Trimming took 6 bases from V and 5 from J; bases not matched to a gene: 5. The CDR3: CASSRQGLETQYF. The CDR3 DNA sequence: TGTGCCAGCAGCAGACAGGGGCTGGAGACCCAGTACTTC.

The genes are TRBV15 and TRBJ2-3; TRBD1 might be the D (6 bases). Germline V gene lookup returns CDR1 LNHNV and CDR2 YYDKDF (reference sequence). V dropped 8 bases and J dropped 0 bases, with 15 bases sitting between them. The CDR3 spans 15 residues. In DNA, the CDR3 is TGTGCCACCGGGGTGGGGGCTACTAGCACAGATACGCAGTATTTT. This encodes CATGVGATSTDTQYF.

This sequence joins TRBV28 and TRBJ2-2; no firm D call. The germline V and J ends were trimmed by 6 bases and 0 bases, with 11 bases remaining between them. Germline V lookup: CDR1 MDHEN, CDR2 SYDVKM. The CDR3 extends over 15 amino acids. CDR3 region: CASSPWLANTGELFF. The CDR3 nucleotides read TGTGCCAGCAGCCCATGGCTAGCGAACACCGGGGAGCTGTTTTTT.

This clone was observed a single time. V usage is TRBV14 and J usage is TRBJ2-5, with D unclear. The germline CDR1 and CDR2 sequences are SGHDN and FVKESK. The ends were cut back, 1 base at V and 1 base at J, with 7 bases in the middle. The CDR3 consists of 14 residues. This chain's CDR3 is CASSQGLIQETQYF. In nucleotides, the CDR3 is TGTGCCAGCAGCCAAGGACTGATCCAAGAGACCCAGTACTTC.

The chain has TRBV6-5 and TRBJ2-7; unclear D gene. The V end was cut by 3 bases, the J end by 6 bases, with 6 bases between. This CDR3 has 11 residues. In germline, CDR1 is MNHEY, CDR2 SVGAGI. The CDR3: CASSYRSEQYF. CDR3 nucleotide sequence: TGTGCCAGCAGTTATAGGAGCGAGCAGTACTTC.

The chain joins TRBV28 to TRBJ1-2; D is ambiguous. CDR3 size: 15 residues. The germline CDR1 and CDR2 sequences are MDHEN and SYDVKM. Trimming took 8 bases from V and 8 from J, leaving 24 bases between them. DNA of the CDR3: TGTGCCAGCCGGTCGGACTTATTGGGCCCTCGGGGCTACACCTTC. Its protein is CASRSDLLGPRGYTF.

The chain is built from TRBV7-9 and TRBJ1-2; 8 nucleotides align to TRBD1. CDR1 and CDR2 (germline): SEHNR, FQNEAQ (reference sequence). Unmatched junction bases numbered 13, after V lost 5 bases and J lost 5 bases. This CDR3 has 16 residues. The CDR3 DNA reads TGTGCCAGCAGCACGAAGGGACAGGAAAAAGTATATGGCTACACCTTC. Translated, it gives CASSTKGQEKVYGYTF.

The chain has TRBV28 and TRBJ1-1; D not certain. V was clipped by 4 bases and J by 4 bases, with 7 bases between them. This CDR3 spans 12 amino acids. Germline assignment: CDR1 MDHEN and CDR2 SYDVKM. The CDR3 nucleotides are TGTGCCAGCAGTTCGGGTGTCACTGAAGCTTTCTTT. Its translation is CASSSGVTEAFF.

The chain joins TRBV5-1 to TRBJ2-2; perhaps TRBD1 as D (7 bases). Germline V gene data show CDR1 as SGHRS and CDR2 as YFSETQ. V was pared by 1 base and J by 3 bases, with 10 bases between. The CDR3 sequence is 15 residues long. This CDR3 is CASSLTGEDTGELFF. DNA for the CDR3: TGCGCCAGCAGCTTGACAGGGGAGGACACCGGGGAGCTGTTTTTT.

The chain joins TRBV6-1 to TRBJ1-5; possibly TRBD1 for D (6 bases). With 7 bases removed from V and 5 bases from J, the gap between germline ends came to 12 bases. Germline V gives CDR1 MNHNS, CDR2 SASEGT. The CDR3 extends over 13 amino acids. CDR3 sequence: CASNWGLYQPQHF. CDR3 DNA sequence: TGTGCCAGCAACTGGGGGCTTTATCAGCCCCAGCATTTT.

This sequence joins TRBV6-1 and TRBJ2-7, with D tentatively TRBD1 (6 bases). Per the germline V gene, CDR1 is MNHNS and CDR2 is SASEGT. Trimming shortened V by 6 bases and J by 2 bases, and 17 bases separated the two germline ends. The CDR3 runs to 15 residues. This chain's CDR3 is CASRSQGRPAYEQYF. In DNA form, the CDR3 reads TGTGCCAGCAGATCACAGGGACGCCCAGCCTACGAGCAGTACTTC.

V gene TRBV19 combines with J gene TRBJ2-7; D remains ambiguous. The CDR3 is 14 amino acids. The V gene lost 4 bases and the J gene lost 7 bases, with 17 bases spanning the gap. CDR1 is LNHDA and CDR2 is SQIVND in the germline V gene (reference sequence). The CDR3 DNA is TGTGCCAGTAGTACCCCCGTTCGAGCGTGGGAGCAGTACTTC. Its protein product is CASSTPVRAWEQYF.

The rearrangement links TRBV10-3 to TRBJ1-5, with 10 bases fitting TRBD1. Germline CDR1 ENHRY, CDR2 SYGVKD. V gave up 4 bases and J gave up 6 bases; unmatched junction bases: 0. This CDR3 has 13 amino acids. CDR3 DNA: TGTGCCATCAGTGGGGACAGGGGTCAGCCCCAGCATTTT. Amino acids: CAISGDRGQPQHF.

The V call is TRBV7-2, the J call TRBJ2-1, with D maybe TRBD2 (5 bases). Trimming took off 5 bases at V and 2 bases at J, with 13 bases between the two ends. The CDR3 runs to 15 residues. The germline gives CDR1 SGHTA, CDR2 FQGNSA. The CDR3 DNA follows: TGTGCCAGCAGCGAACGGGGAGCTGCCTACAATGAGCAGTTCTTC. It is translated as CASSERGAAYNEQFF.

The chain joins TRBV10-3 to TRBJ1-2, with a weak D call TRBD1 (5 bases). Trimming removed 1 base from V and 1 base from J, with 16 bases in between. CDR1 ENHRY and CDR2 SYGVKD come from the germline V gene. The length of the CDR3 is 17 residues. This chain's CDR3 is CAISEFPEGGGNYGYTF. DNA for the CDR3: TGTGCCATCAGTGAGTTTCCAGAGGGCGGGGGTAACTATGGCTACACCTTC.

The chain couples TRBV19 to TRBJ2-7, with TRBD1 matching over 10 bases. CDR1 and CDR2 from the germline V gene are LNHDA and SQIVND (reference sequence). The CDR3 is made up of 14 amino acids. Losses at the gene ends were 4 bases for V and 6 bases for J; bases not matched to a gene: 6. CDR3 bases: TGTGCCAGTAGTAGGGGGACAGGGGCGGGCGAGCAGTACTTC. Its protein product is CASSRGTGAGEQYF.

For this clone: Other DNA sequences of this sample code for an identical CDR3. The CDR3 sequence: CASSTYNEQFF. For the CDR3, the DNA is TGTGCCAGCAGCACCTACAATGAGCAGTTCTTC. The V call is TRBV27, the J call TRBJ2-1; D gene unclear. Trimming took off 6 bases at V and 2 bases at J, with 2 bases between the two ends. Germline assignment: CDR1 MNHEY and CDR2 SMNVEV (reference sequence). The CDR3 spans 11 residues.

The rearrangement links TRBV4-3 to TRBJ2-1, with 8 bases matching TRBD2. CDR3 size: 15 residues. The germline V gene encodes CDR1 LGHNA and CDR2 YSLEER. After removal of 0 bases from V and 7 bases from J, the junction contained 5 bases not matched to a gene. CDR3 protein: CASSQDKGGGNEQFF. CDR3 nucleotides: TGCGCCAGCAGCCAAGATAAGGGCGGGGGGAATGAGCAGTTCTTC.

The chain recombines TRBV6-1 with TRBJ1-2; 7 bases are shared with TRBD1. Germline V CDR1 and CDR2: MNHNS, SASEGT. The CDR3 sequence is 13 residues long. With V trimmed by 7 bases and J by 4 bases, 6 bases remained unmatched. In DNA form, the CDR3 reads TGTGCCAGCAAAACAGGGGCGGGCTATGGCTACACCTTC. Protein: CASKTGAGYGYTF.

This chain joins TRBV29-1 and TRBJ2-7; 8 positions agree with TRBD1. The J segment lost 4 bases and the V segment lost 5 bases, leaving 7 bases of the junction unmatched. Germline values: CDR1 SQVTM, CDR2 ANQGSEA. CDR3 size: 13 residues. This chain's CDR3 is CSVTDRDPYEQYF. In nucleotides, the CDR3 is TGCAGCGTTACGGACAGGGATCCGTACGAGCAGTACTTC.

This clone was picked up one time. The gene calls are TRBV13 and TRBJ2-6, with D possibly TRBD2 on 6 matching bases. The CDR3 loop spans 20 amino acids. Per the germline V gene, CDR1 is PRHDT and CDR2 is FYEKMQ (reference sequence). Trimming cost V 5 bases and J 0 bases, with 23 bases left between them. The CDR3 is CASSHPGLQGIPSGANVLTF. As DNA, the CDR3 is TGTGCCAGCAGCCACCCGGGACTTCAAGGGATTCCCTCTGGGGCCAACGTCCTGACTTTC.

The rearrangement links TRBV4-3 to TRBJ2-1, with D maybe TRBD2 (6 bases). Germline CDR1 and CDR2: LGHNA and YSLEER. The CDR3 contains 16 residues. V gave up 0 bases and J gave up 2 bases, with 11 bases separating them. Here the CDR3 DNA reads TGCGCCAGCAGCCAAGATGGGGGGAACCCCTACAATGAGCAGTTCTTC. It codes for CASSQDGGNPYNEQFF.

The chain combines TRBV9 with TRBJ2-7; 9 positions agree with TRBD2. Germline V lookup: CDR1 SGDLS, CDR2 YYNGEE. This CDR3 has 17 residues. V lost 0 bases and J lost 2; bases outside the gene matches: 9. CDR3 sequence (DNA): TGTGCCAGCAGCGTAGAGGACGAGAGCGGGGGGACCTACGAGCAGTACTTC. Its protein product is CASSVEDESGGTYEQYF.

About this clone: Other DNA sequences within the sample encode an identical CDR3. This sequence joins TRBV7-2 and TRBJ2-7; the match to TRBD1 covers 9 bases. The CDR3 extends over 14 amino acids. J lost 2 bases, V lost 5 bases, and 4 bases had no gene match. Germline CDR1 is SGHTA and CDR2 is FQGNSA. CDR3 bases: TGTGCCAGCAGCCCCCGGGACAGGGCCTACGAGCAGTACTTC. Translated, it gives CASSPRDRAYEQYF.

The chain carries TRBV10-3 and TRBJ2-7; 7 nucleotides match TRBD2. The V gene's germline CDR1 is ENHRY and CDR2 SYGVKD. The V segment lost 8 bases and the J segment 3 bases; nucleotides outside the gene matches: 10. The CDR3 is made up of 14 amino acids. The CDR3 sequence is CAILGGGVFYEQYF. CDR3 DNA: TGTGCCATCCTGGGGGGAGGGGTGTTCTACGAGCAGTACTTC.

This clone was counted between two and nine times. V and J are TRBV5-4 and TRBJ2-2; no firm D call. The CDR3 has 14 amino acids. The V end was cut by 0 bases, the J end by 7 bases, with 10 bases between. Germline V gives CDR1 SGHNT, CDR2 YYREEE (reference sequence). CDR3 region: CASSLERSDGELFF. CDR3 coding DNA: TGTGCCAGCAGCTTGGAGCGCAGCGACGGGGAGCTGTTTTTT.

The chain joins TRBV19 to TRBJ2-5, with TRBD2 matching 10 bases. Germline loops: CDR1 LNHDA, CDR2 SQIVND (reference sequence). The CDR3 consists of 16 residues. After removal of 5 bases from V and 2 bases from J, the junction contained 8 bases not matched to a gene. This chain's CDR3 is CASSPKGLAIQETQYF. DNA of the CDR3: TGTGCCAGTAGTCCGAAGGGACTAGCGATTCAAGAGACCCAGTACTTC.

This sequence joins TRBV6-1 and TRBJ2-1, with D uncertain. Trimming left V 10 bases short and J 3 bases short, with 4 bases between. In germline, CDR1 is MNHNS, CDR2 SASEGT. This CDR3 comprises 10 residues. CDR3 DNA: TGTGCCACAGTCTACAATGAGCAGTTCTTC. It encodes CATVYNEQFF.

Here the CDR3 reads CASRDREKLFF. CDR3 nucleotide sequence: TGTGCCAGCAGAGACAGGGAAAAACTGTTTTTT. J is TRBJ1-4 and V is TRBV27, with D perhaps matching TRBD1 (6 bases). Germline V lookup: CDR1 MNHEY, CDR2 SMNVEV (reference sequence). Trimming removed 6 bases from V and 8 bases from J, with 7 bases in between. The CDR3 is made up of 11 amino acids.